This is a list of T cell receptor beta chains from one sample in a study of control samples from healthy donors and cancer patients. Clones were read by immunoSEQ multiplex PCR, and TCRdb kept only the in-frame ones, dropping some. The sample shows 190,000 or so clones, 80% to 95% of them seen only once. The sample consisted of blood. These receptor sequences come from a man in his late teens or twenties in good health. Both conserved end residues are part of each CDR3. D genes are given only for firm matches. Rows give clone size only sometimes, using once, few, many, or a class for an expanded clone.

v_call	clone_size	j_call	d_call	cdr3_aa	cdr3_nt
TRBV19	-	TRBJ2-1	TRBD1	CASSLRDRGHNEQFF	TGTGCCAGTAGTCTCAGGGACAGGGGGCACAATGAGCAGTTCTTC
TRBV19	-	TRBJ1-4	-	CASSINRSLEKLFF	TGTGCCAGTAGTATAAACAGGTCCCTTGAAAAACTGTTTTTT
TRBV12-5	-	TRBJ1-4	TRBD1	CASGVPGQEREKLFF	TGTGCTAGTGGTGTTCCGGGACAGGAGCGTGAAAAACTGTTTTTT
TRBV2	-	TRBJ2-3	-	CASTAVDTQYF	TGTGCCAGCACAGCGGTAGATACGCAGTATTTT
TRBV5-1	-	TRBJ2-3	-	CASSFEAGTDTQYF	TGCGCCAGCAGCTTTGAAGCGGGCACAGATACGCAGTATTTT
TRBV2	-	TRBJ2-5	-	CASSRDRQETQYF	TGTGCCAGCAGCCGGGACCGACAAGAGACCCAGTACTTC
TRBV18	-	TRBJ2-1	-	CASSTGSASYNEQFF	TGTGCCAGCTCCACGGGGTCAGCGTCCTACAATGAGCAGTTCTTC
TRBV7-8	-	TRBJ2-1	-	CASSLAGVAYNEQFF	TGTGCCAGCAGCTTAGCAGGGGTCGCCTACAATGAGCAGTTCTTC
TRBV5-1	-	TRBJ2-5	-	CASSLQLNMETQYF	TGCGCCAGCAGCCTACAGTTAAACATGGAGACCCAGTACTTC
TRBV15	-	TRBJ2-7	-	CATSRGGMLFYEQYF	TGTGCCACCAGTAGAGGGGGGATGCTATTCTACGAGCAGTACTTC
TRBV6-5	-	TRBJ2-1	-	CASSYLQGGRAWEQFF	TGTGCCAGCAGTTACCTACAGGGAGGAAGGGCATGGGAGCAGTTCTTC
TRBV5-1	-	TRBJ2-3	TRBD1	CASSLVPRQGGDTQYF	TGCGCCAGCAGCTTGGTACCCCGACAGGGTGGAGATACGCAGTATTTT
TRBV2	-	TRBJ1-5	-	CASSGAGNQPQHF	TGTGCCAGCAGTGGGGCAGGCAATCAGCCCCAGCATTTT
TRBV28	-	TRBJ2-2	-	CASRRETGELFF	TGTGCCAGCAGAAGGGAGACCGGGGAGCTGTTTTTT
TRBV2	-	TRBJ2-7	-	CASTPGTTGQYF	TGTGCCTCCACCCCAGGGACCACGGGGCAGTACTTC
TRBV19	-	TRBJ1-3	-	CASSFPAGSGNTIYF	TGTGCCAGTAGTTTCCCGGCGGGCTCTGGAAACACCATATATTTT
TRBV2	-	TRBJ2-5	-	CASRQETQYF	TGTGCCAGCAGACAAGAGACCCAGTACTTC
TRBV14	once	TRBJ1-1	-	CASSQQGNTEAFF	TGTGCCAGCAGCCAACAAGGGAACACTGAAGCTTTCTTT
TRBV10-2	-	TRBJ1-1	TRBD1	CASSEKGAAEAFF	TGCGCCAGCAGTGAAAAGGGGGCCGCTGAAGCTTTCTTT
TRBV19	-	TRBJ2-1	-	CASSLILQGGNEQFF	TGTGCCAGTTCACTAATACTACAGGGAGGCAATGAGCAGTTCTTC
TRBV4-2	-	TRBJ2-4	-	CASSQESGQAKNIQYF	TGTGCCAGCAGCCAGGAGAGCGGGCAGGCGAAAAACATTCAGTACTTC
TRBV28	once	TRBJ1-5	-	CASSPPRAGGGQPQHF	TGTGCCAGCAGTCCACCCCGCGCGGGGGGCGGTCAGCCCCAGCATTTT
TRBV6-6	-	TRBJ2-7	TRBD1	CASSRGQGTIYEQYF	TGTGCCAGCAGCCGAGGACAGGGGACCATCTACGAGCAGTACTTC
TRBV9	-	TRBJ2-3	-	CASSVVGSRISTDTQYF	TGTGCCAGCAGCGTAGTAGGCAGCCGGATAAGCACAGATACGCAGTATTTT
TRBV6-5	once	TRBJ1-6	TRBD1	CASRGQGLGNSPLHF	TGTGCCAGCAGGGGACAGGGGCTGGGAAATTCACCCCTCCACTTT
TRBV24-1	-	TRBJ2-1	-	CATSDRRLGTIGEQFF	TGTGCCACCAGTGACCGTAGACTAGGTACGATCGGTGAGCAGTTCTTC
TRBV19	-	TRBJ2-1	-	CASSIGARSSYNEQFF	TGTGCCAGTAGTATCGGGGCAAGGAGCTCCTACAATGAGCAGTTCTTC
TRBV10-3	-	TRBJ2-3	TRBD1	CAIRGTGPFSTDTQYF	TGTGCCATCAGGGGGACAGGGCCCTTTAGCACAGATACGCAGTATTTT
TRBV5-1	-	TRBJ2-5	-	CASSLALRGPQQGETQYF	TGCGCCAGCAGCTTGGCCCTGAGGGGACCCCAACAAGGGGAGACCCAGTACTTC
TRBV24-1	-	TRBJ2-3	TRBD2	CATSESGGAADTQYF	TGTGCCACCAGTGAGAGCGGGGGGGCAGCAGATACGCAGTATTTT
TRBV29-1	-	TRBJ2-2	-	CSVVAGITGELFF	TGCAGCGTTGTAGCCGGAATCACCGGGGAGCTGTTTTTT
TRBV5-5	-	TRBJ2-3	-	CASSFLGRARYGVDTQYF	TGTGCCAGCAGCTTTCTCGGTCGAGCTAGGTACGGAGTAGATACGCAGTATTTT
TRBV6-5	-	TRBJ1-5	-	CASSPLGNQPQHF	TGTGCCAGCAGCCCATTAGGCAATCAGCCCCAGCATTTT
TRBV12-3/TRBV12-4	-	TRBJ2-7	-	CASSIGRYEQYF	TGTGCCAGCAGCATTGGGAGGTACGAGCAGTACTTC
TRBV4-1	-	TRBJ1-1	TRBD1	CASSRFDRDITEAFF	TGCGCCAGCAGCCGCTTTGACAGGGACATCACTGAAGCTTTCTTT
TRBV19	-	TRBJ1-2	TRBD1	CASSIWDRSHGYTF	TGTGCCAGTAGTATCTGGGACAGGAGTCATGGCTACACCTTC
TRBV18	-	TRBJ1-1	TRBD1	CASSSTRQGNTEAFF	TGTGCCAGCTCATCAACCCGACAGGGGAACACTGAAGCTTTCTTT
TRBV9	once	TRBJ2-7	-	CASRLRVGGSYEQYF	TGTGCCAGCAGGCTCAGGGTGGGGGGCTCCTACGAGCAGTACTTC
TRBV6-6	-	TRBJ1-5	-	CASSYEGDHQPQHF	TGTGCCAGCAGTTACGAGGGGGACCATCAGCCCCAGCATTTT
TRBV13	-	TRBJ2-1	TRBD2	CASGLAGGLYNEQFF	TGTGCCAGCGGTCTAGCGGGGGGTCTATACAATGAGCAGTTCTTC
TRBV3-1/TRBV3-2	-	TRBJ1-2	TRBD1	CASSQEGQGVNYGYTF	TGTGCCAGCAGCCAAGAGGGACAGGGAGTTAACTATGGCTACACCTTC
TRBV18	-	TRBJ2-1	TRBD2	CASSPPSGGSHNEQFF	TGTGCCAGCTCACCACCCTCGGGGGGGTCCCACAATGAGCAGTTCTTC
TRBV18	-	TRBJ1-3	-	CASSPSGQGTGNTIYF	TGTGCCAGCTCGCCTTCCGGGCAGGGCACTGGAAACACCATATATTTT
TRBV5-1	-	TRBJ2-6	-	CASSLGGVGANVLTF	TGCGCCAGCAGCTTGGGAGGGGTTGGGGCCAACGTCCTGACTTTC
TRBV3-1/TRBV3-2	once	TRBJ1-2	-	CASSHGQFKYYGYTF	TGTGCCAGCAGCCACGGACAGTTTAAATACTATGGCTACACCTTC
TRBV2	-	TRBJ1-2	TRBD1	CAFTGTENNYGYTF	TGTGCCTTTACCGGGACAGAAAATAACTATGGCTACACCTTC
TRBV5-6	once	TRBJ2-5	-	CASSFIIRGYQETQYF	TGTGCCAGCAGCTTTATAATTCGGGGGTACCAAGAGACCCAGTACTTC
TRBV3-1/TRBV3-2	-	TRBJ1-1	-	CASSPTSGQNTEAFF	TGTGCCAGCAGCCCAACCTCAGGACAGAACACTGAAGCTTTCTTT
TRBV6-5	few	TRBJ1-5	-	CASSPTGYNQPQHF	TGTGCCAGCAGTCCCACAGGATACAATCAGCCCCAGCATTTT
TRBV7-2	-	TRBJ1-1	-	CATTPSGGYTEAFF	TGTGCCACAACTCCCTCTGGGGGTTATACTGAAGCTTTCTTT
TRBV5-8	-	TRBJ2-7	TRBD1	CASSLGTGMYEQYF	TGTGCCAGCAGCTTGGGGACAGGGATGTACGAGCAGTACTTC
TRBV6-5	-	TRBJ2-7	-	CASRFDSGKGEQYF	TGTGCCAGCAGATTCGACTCAGGGAAGGGCGAGCAGTACTTC
TRBV5-1	-	TRBJ2-3	TRBD1	CASSLRSIGQGGTDTQYF	TGCGCCAGCAGCTTGAGGTCTATTGGCCAGGGGGGCACAGATACGCAGTATTTT
TRBV6-5	-	TRBJ2-2	TRBD1	CASQTGGAPGELFF	TGTGCCAGCCAGACAGGGGGCGCTCCCGGGGAGCTGTTTTTT